The clone carrying this T cell receptor (beta chain) was counted many times. The antigen is unknown. This entry belongs to a study of T-cell reconstitution after alpha-beta-depleted transplantation in children. Overall study findings and caveats: The origin of high day-60 TCRbeta diversity in some patients lay in surviving recipient T cells and thymic progenitors. It was newly produced T cells that mostly accounted for T-cell counts and diversity one year after transplant. Expanded clones from the graft, numbering several hundred, reportedly supplied alpha-beta T cells about two months after transplant.

The CDR3 runs to 14 residues. Looked up from germline, CDR1 is SGHTA and CDR2 is FQGNSA. V lost 3 bases and J lost 2, with 7 bases in between. Library preparation (for TCRbeta) was performed with unique molecular identifiers. TCRdb passed the PCR reads through MiXCR, listing each CDR3 protein once. Among 220,000 or so distinct CDR3 sequences listed, 6.5% to 9% were seen once. Material: PBMCs, mostly from graft donor cells, obtained 180 days after TCRalphabeta/CD19-depleted stem cell transplant. This clonotype was obtained from a male patient between 10 and 17 years old who had a stem cell transplant for acute lymphoblastic leukemia, so the T cells may come from the graft donor. This rearrangement joins TRBV7-2 to TRBJ2-2; unclear D gene. In nucleotides, the CDR3 is TGTGCCAGCAGCTTCAGCCGCAACACCGGGGAGCTGTTTTTT. The encoded protein is CASSFSRNTGELFF. Supplemented by reference TRBV7-2 and TRBJ2-2, the full variable domain reads GAGVSQSPSNKVTEKGKDVELRCDPISGHTALYWYRQSLGQGLEFLIYFQGNSAPDKSGLPSDRFSAERTGGSVSTLTIQRTQQEDSAVYLCASSFSRNTGELFFGEGSRLTVL.